This paragraph covers one T cell receptor beta chain sequence. The antigen remains unidentified. With 0 bases clipped from V and 9 bases from J, the junction kept 13 bases outside the gene matches. The CDR3 sequence is 17 residues long. Germline CDR1 is DFQATT and CDR2 is SNEGSKA (reference sequence). The sample originates from a study of response to subunit inactivated influenza vaccine. Overall study results and limits: Only a handful of new T cells, the authors suggested, are recruited with each seasonal influenza vaccination.

TCRdb analysed the RT-PCR reads with MiXCR anew, one entry per CDR3 protein. Among approximately 530,000 distinct CDR3 sequences listed, over 10% were seen once. This TCR came from a man aged 45-65 years who received an inactivated influenza vaccine. The rearrangement uses TRBV20-1 and TRBJ2-1, with TRBD2 matching over 11 bases. The sample here was PBMCs from blood, taken 45 days after vaccination. CDR3 amino acids: CSAREVSGTSGVGEQFF. The CDR3 nucleotides are TGCAGTGCTAGAGAGGTATCCGGGACTAGCGGAGTGGGTGAGCAGTTCTTC.